This T cell receptor (beta chain) was sequenced in a study of regulatory T cells in long-lasting Graves disease (dated by TCRdb to the early 2020s). Context from the whole study: In the newly diagnosed Graves' disease group, patients had been taking antithyroid drugs for less than 3 months. This study used TCR sequencing and RNA sequencing of peripheral blood to compare persistent Graves' disease patients against newly diagnosed Graves' disease patients. The study was registered as a clinical trial and conducted in China. A total of roughly 33 samples underwent TCR sequencing: some 13 from persistent and about 20 from newly diagnosed Graves' disease patients.

The research as a whole found: A larger number of public clonotypes was shared among persistent patients (around 2,700) than among newly diagnosed patients (roughly 970). The authors noted that the small sample size was a limitation that may lower accuracy. Because the primary lesion, thyroid tissue, could not be accessed, the study looked at peripheral blood alone. Compared with newly diagnosed patients, persistent Graves' disease patients had lower TCR Shannon entropy and fewer highly expanded clones, which suggests clonal expansion. Sequencing and analysis were restricted to the TCR beta chain. TRBV28, TRBJ1-2 and TRBJ2-5 were preferentially used in persistent disease, while TRBV20-1 and TRBJ2-1 were favored in newly diagnosed disease.

Remarks on this clonotype: Its antigen target is currently unknown. There are no base qualities to consult, and no much larger clone falls within one base.

The library was produced with multiplex PCR. The instrument given in TCRdb is Illumina HiSeq 4000. To build TCR beta libraries, CDR3 regions were amplified by Arm-PCR using iRepertoire HTBI primers. Gel purification was performed on PCR products prior to sequencing. The authors' analysis ran thus. Gene usage analysis of CDR3 amino acid clonotypes used the 62 TRBV and some 15 TRBJ segments found across samples. COPE and FqMerger were used to merge filtered high-quality paired reads into contigs. BLAST was used to align contigs to IMGT TRBV, TRBD and TRBJ reference genes, with CDR3 defined following IMGT. Highly expanded clones were defined as clonotypes with a frequency above 0.1%. Repertoire diversity was measured by Shannon entropy, and V-J evenness by the Gini coefficient. Public clonotypes were defined as clonotypes shared by more than one individual. The public reads were quality trimmed at Q25 with fastp and then assembled into clones with MiXCR by TCRdb, keeping productive beta chains. Here each entry gathers all rows of one CDR3 protein and keeps the most common genes and DNA. The V and J calls and clone size come from TCRdb's table, not from the authors' own analysis. The sample table lists roughly 420,000 distinct CDR3 sequences, about 16% of them with a count of one. The top ten constitute 20% to 25% of the sample.

Taken with the paper, the label for time point translates to: newly diagnosed GD, antithyroid drugs for less than 3 months. RNA was extracted from PBMCs in TRIzol for both TCR sequencing and RNA sequencing. Graves' disease was diagnosed according to American Thyroid Association guidelines. The patients came from an endocrinology department in Xi'an, China. From each patient, about 8.9 milliliters of peripheral blood was collected into an EDTA anticoagulant tube. PBMCs were isolated by Ficoll Paque Plus density gradient separation without further T cell sorting. An Agilent 2100 Bioanalyzer and agarose gel were used to check RNA quality, and a NanoDrop 2000 was used to measure RNA concentration. At the junction V is shortened by 6 bases and J by 4 bases, with 6 bases in between. The CDR3 numbers 11 residues from cysteine through phenylalanine. Here the CDR3 DNA is all that survives: 33 bases in frame from base 1. Based on the germline V gene, the CDR1 and CDR2 sequences are SNHLY and FYNNEI.

These data were also reused for a study on T cells in Graves' hyperthyroidism and ophthalmopathy. That second report states: Stable Graves' hyperthyroidism was defined as the absence of progression to ophthalmopathy over 18 months of follow-up. Hyperthyroidism patients were newly diagnosed, with disease duration under 2 months, and aged 18 to 65 years. The study excluded patients with uncontrolled infections, other autoimmune diseases, pregnancy or lactation. Diagnoses relied on clinical symptoms, serum thyroxine and TRAb, thyroid ultrasound and orbital computed tomography. A first-round RT-PCR of the TCR CDR3 used the HTBI primer set with the Qiagen OneStep RT-PCR kit. Most expanded thyroid clonotypes (frequency above 0.001) were also detected in blood, suggesting blood repertoires may reflect thyroid immune responses. In cross-validation, a model built on a 13 V-J signature told ophthalmopathy apart from stable hyperthyroidism with less than 90% sensitivity and roughly 81% specificity, and in testing the same model reached 80%/75%. In validation, progression to ophthalmopathy was predicted by the model with 70% to 71% sensitivity and approximately 78% specificity, a median of approximately 6.5 months before onset. TCR V-J signatures able to tell the groups apart were searched for in a discovery cohort of 100 patients, of whom under 45 had Graves' ophthalmopathy and more than 55 had stable Graves' hyperthyroidism. Prospective prediction of ophthalmopathy was tested in an independent validation cohort consisting of fewer than 20 hyperthyroidism patients and around 16 patients who later progressed to ophthalmopathy. The approximately 98 discovery patients were randomly divided into training and test sets at a 7:3 ratio. In about 6 Graves' hyperthyroidism patients, the study also compared T-cell repertoires from thyroid tissue with T-cell repertoires from blood. Once sampling was done, hyperthyroidism patients were given methimazole at a starting dose of 30 mg daily, whereas ophthalmopathy patients were given high-dose intravenous methylprednisolone. Libraries were constructed in a second round of multiplex PCR, after which size selection and purification were carried out. Libraries were sequenced paired-end with 100 bp reads on an Illumina HiSeq2000. SOAPnuke was used to process the raw data, removing reads that contained adapters or uncalled bases, had a mean Phred below 15, or lacked an exact match to the constant primer or identifier. High-quality paired reads were merged with COPE v1.2.5, and unique nucleotide sequences were defined as clonotypes. MiTCR v1.1 was used to align the clonotypes against IMGT TRBV, TRBD and TRBJ reference segments. Only V-J combinations with frequency above 0.0001, covering 99.2% of repertoires, were analysed. The TCS score was defined as F50 (clonal expansion) divided by E x V (chaos), with BLOSUM62-based TCRdist calculated between CDR3 peptides within each V-J. Welch's t-statistics and random forest reduced several hundred V-J features to under 15, which were used in a naive Bayes classifier (R e1071). Sample size was not statistically predetermined, and investigators were not blinded to group allocation. The paper reports TCR Vbeta CDR3 sequencing of 135 peripheral blood samples: 43 ophthalmopathy, roughly 80 hyperthyroidism and 17 progressor patients.

The TCR comes from a woman aged 18-35 years with Graves disease. Donor details come from another sample of the same person, matched by shared clones. Here the sequenced sample was peripheral blood mononuclear cells (PBMCs), taken at new diagnosis, from a patient treated with antithyroid drugs. In this chain, TRBV2 is recombined with TRBJ1-2; the D gene is not confidently resolved. CDR3 loop: CASRATYGYTF. The DNA sequence is given as TGTGCCAGCAGGGCAACCTATGGCTACACCTTC.